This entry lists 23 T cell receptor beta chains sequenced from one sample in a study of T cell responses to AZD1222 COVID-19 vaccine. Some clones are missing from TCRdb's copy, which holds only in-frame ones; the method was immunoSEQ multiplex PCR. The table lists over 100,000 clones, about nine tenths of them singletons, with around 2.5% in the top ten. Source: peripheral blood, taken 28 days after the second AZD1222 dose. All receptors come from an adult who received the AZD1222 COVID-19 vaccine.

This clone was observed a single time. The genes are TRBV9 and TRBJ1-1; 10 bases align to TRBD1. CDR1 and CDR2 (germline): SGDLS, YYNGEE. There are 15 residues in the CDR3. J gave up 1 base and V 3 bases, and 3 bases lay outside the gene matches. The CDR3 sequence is CASSARTGGNTEAFF. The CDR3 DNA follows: TGTGCCAGCAGCGCCCGGACAGGGGGGAACACTGAAGCTTTCTTT. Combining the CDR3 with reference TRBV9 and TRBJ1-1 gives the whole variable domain DSGVTQTPKHLITATGQRVTLRCSPRSGDLSVYWYQQSLDQGLQFLIQYYNGEERAKGNILERFSAQQFPDLHSELNLSSLELGDSALYFCASSARTGGNTEAFFGQGTRLTVV.

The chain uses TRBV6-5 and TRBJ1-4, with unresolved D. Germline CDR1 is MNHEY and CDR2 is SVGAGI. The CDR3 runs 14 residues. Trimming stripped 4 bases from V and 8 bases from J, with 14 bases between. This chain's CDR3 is CASSSMGSQEKLFF. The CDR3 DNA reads TGTGCCAGCAGTTCCATGGGTAGTCAAGAAAAACTGTTTTTT.

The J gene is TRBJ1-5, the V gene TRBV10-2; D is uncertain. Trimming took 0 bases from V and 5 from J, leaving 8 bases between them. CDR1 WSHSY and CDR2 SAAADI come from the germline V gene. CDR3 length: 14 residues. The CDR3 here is CASSESRRDQPQHF. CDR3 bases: TGCGCCAGCAGTGAGTCCCGAAGAGATCAGCCCCAGCATTTT.

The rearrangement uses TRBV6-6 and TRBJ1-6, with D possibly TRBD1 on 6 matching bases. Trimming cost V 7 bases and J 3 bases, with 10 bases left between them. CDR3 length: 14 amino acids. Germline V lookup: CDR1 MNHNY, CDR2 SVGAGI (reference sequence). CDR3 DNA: TGTGCCAGCAAAGGGGGACACTATAATTCACCCCTCCACTTT. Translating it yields CASKGGHYNSPLHF.

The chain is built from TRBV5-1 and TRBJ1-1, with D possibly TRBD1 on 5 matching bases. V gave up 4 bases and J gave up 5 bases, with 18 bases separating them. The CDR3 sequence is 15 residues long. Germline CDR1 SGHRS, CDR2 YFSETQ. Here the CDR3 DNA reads TGCGCCAGCAGCCCCAGCGGTCAGGGCCCGACTGAAGCTTTCTTT. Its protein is CASSPSGQGPTEAFF.

The CDR3 sequence is CASSNYGYTF. The CDR3 nucleotides read TGTGCCAGCTCCAACTATGGCTACACCTTC. This sequence joins TRBV6-5 and TRBJ1-2; D ambiguous. Germline CDR1 is MNHEY and CDR2 is SVGAGI. The CDR3 length is 10 residues. Trimming left V 8 bases short and J 2 bases short, with 3 bases between.

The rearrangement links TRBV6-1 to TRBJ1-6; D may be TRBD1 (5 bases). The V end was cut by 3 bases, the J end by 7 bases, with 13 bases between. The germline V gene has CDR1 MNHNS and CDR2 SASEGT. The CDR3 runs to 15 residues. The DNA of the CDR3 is TGTGCCAGCAGTGACGGGCCACCAGGGAATTCACCCCTCCACTTT. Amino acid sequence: CASSDGPPGNSPLHF.

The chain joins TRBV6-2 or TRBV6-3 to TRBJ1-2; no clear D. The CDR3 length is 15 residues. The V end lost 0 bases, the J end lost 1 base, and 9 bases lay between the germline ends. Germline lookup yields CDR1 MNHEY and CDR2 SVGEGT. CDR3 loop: CASSYSAPDNYGYTF. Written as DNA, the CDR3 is TGTGCCAGCAGTTACTCGGCCCCAGATAACTATGGCTACACCTTC.

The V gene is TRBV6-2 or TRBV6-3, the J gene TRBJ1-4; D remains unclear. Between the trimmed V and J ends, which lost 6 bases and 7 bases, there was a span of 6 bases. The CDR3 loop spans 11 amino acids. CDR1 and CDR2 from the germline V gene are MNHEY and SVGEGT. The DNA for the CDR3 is TGTGCCAGCAGCCAAAGTGAAAAACTGTTTTTT. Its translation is CASSQSEKLFF.

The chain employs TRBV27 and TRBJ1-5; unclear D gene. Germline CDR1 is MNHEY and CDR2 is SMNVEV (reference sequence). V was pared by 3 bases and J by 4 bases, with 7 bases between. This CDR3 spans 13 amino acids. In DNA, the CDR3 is TGTGCCAGCAGTTTCGGTCGTAATCAGCCCCAGCATTTT. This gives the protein CASSFGRNQPQHF.

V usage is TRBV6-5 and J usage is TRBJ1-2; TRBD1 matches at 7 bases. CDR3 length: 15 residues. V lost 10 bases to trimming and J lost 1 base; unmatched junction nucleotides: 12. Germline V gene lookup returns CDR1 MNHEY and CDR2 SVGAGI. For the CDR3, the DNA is TGTGCCACCACTAAGACAGGGATTCTTAACTATGGCTACACCTTC. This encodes CATTKTGILNYGYTF.

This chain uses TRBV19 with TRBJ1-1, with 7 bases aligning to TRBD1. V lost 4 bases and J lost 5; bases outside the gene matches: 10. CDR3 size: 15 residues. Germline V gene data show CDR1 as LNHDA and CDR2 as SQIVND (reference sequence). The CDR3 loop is CASSTLAGGETEAFF. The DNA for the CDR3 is TGTGCCAGTAGTACGTTGGCAGGGGGGGAAACTGAAGCTTTCTTT.

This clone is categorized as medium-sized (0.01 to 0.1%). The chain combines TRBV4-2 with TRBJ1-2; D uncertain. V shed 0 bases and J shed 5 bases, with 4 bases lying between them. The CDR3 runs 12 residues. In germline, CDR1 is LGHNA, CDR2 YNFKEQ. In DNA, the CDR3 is TGTGCCAGCAGCCAAGACGCTTATGGCTACACCTTC. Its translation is CASSQDAYGYTF.

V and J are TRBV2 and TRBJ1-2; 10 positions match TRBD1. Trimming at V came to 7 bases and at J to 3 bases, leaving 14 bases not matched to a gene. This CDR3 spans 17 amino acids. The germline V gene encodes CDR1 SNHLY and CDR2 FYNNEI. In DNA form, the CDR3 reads TGTGCCAGCAAACGAGGGTGGCTGACAGGGGGCGACTATGGCTACACCTTC. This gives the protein CASKRGWLTGGDYGYTF.

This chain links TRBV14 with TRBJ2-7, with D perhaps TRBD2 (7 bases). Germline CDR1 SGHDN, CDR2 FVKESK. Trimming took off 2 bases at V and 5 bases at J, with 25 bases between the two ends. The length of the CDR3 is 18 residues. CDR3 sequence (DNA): TGTGCCAGCAGCCAACACAGAGATAGGGGAGGGGGAGAGGACGAGCAGTACTTC. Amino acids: CASSQHRDRGGGEDEQYF.

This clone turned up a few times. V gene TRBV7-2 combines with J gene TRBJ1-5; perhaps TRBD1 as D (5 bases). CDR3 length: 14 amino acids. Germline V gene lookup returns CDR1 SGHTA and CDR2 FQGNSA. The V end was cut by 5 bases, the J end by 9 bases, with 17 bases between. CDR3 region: CASSKQQGVLPQHF. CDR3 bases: TGTGCCAGCAGCAAGCAGCAGGGCGTGCTGCCCCAGCATTTT. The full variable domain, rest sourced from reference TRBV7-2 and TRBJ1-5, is GAGVSQSPSNKVTEKGKDVELRCDPISGHTALYWYRQSLGQGLEFLIYFQGNSAPDKSGLPSDRFSAERTGGSVSTLTIQRTQQEDSAVYLCASSKQQGVLPQHFGDGTRLSIL.

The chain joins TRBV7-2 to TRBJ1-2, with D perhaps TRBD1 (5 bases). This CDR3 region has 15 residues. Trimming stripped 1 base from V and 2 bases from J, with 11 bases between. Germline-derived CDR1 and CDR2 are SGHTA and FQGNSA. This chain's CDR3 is CASSLVGGENYGYTF. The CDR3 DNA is TGTGCCAGCAGCTTAGTGGGGGGGGAGAACTATGGCTACACCTTC. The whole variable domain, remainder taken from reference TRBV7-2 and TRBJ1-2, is GAGVSQSPSNKVTEKGKDVELRCDPISGHTALYWYRQSLGQGLEFLIYFQGNSAPDKSGLPSDRFSAERTGGSVSTLTIQRTQQEDSAVYLCASSLVGGENYGYTFGSGTRLTVV.

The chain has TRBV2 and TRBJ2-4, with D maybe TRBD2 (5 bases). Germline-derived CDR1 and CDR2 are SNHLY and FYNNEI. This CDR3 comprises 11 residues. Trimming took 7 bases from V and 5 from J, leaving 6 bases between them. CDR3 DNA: TGTGCCAGCATGGAGGAAAACATTCAGTACTTC. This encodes CASMEENIQYF.

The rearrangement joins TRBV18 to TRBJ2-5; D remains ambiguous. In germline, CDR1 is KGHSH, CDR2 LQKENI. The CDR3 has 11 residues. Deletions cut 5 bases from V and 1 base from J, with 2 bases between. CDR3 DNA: TGTGCCAGCTCAGGCCAAGAGACCCAGTACTTC. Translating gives CASSGQETQYF.

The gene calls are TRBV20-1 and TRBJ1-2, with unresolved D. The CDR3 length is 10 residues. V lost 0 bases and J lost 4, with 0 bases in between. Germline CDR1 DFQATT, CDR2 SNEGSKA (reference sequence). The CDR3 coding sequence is TGCAGTGCTAGAGACTATGGCTACACCTTC. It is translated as CSARDYGYTF.

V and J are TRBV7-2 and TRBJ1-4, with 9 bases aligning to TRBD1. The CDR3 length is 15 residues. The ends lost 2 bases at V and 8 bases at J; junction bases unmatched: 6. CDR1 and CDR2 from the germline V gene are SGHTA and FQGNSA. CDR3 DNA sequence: TGTGCCAGCAGCTTAAGTACAGGGGGCGACGAAAAACTGTTTTTT. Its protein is CASSLSTGGDEKLFF.

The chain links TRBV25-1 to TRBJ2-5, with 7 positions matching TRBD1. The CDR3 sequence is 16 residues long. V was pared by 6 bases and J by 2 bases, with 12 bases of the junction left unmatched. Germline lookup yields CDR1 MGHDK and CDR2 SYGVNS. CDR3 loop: CASRPDRANLQETQYF. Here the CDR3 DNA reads TGTGCCAGCAGGCCTGACAGGGCGAACCTTCAAGAGACCCAGTACTTC.

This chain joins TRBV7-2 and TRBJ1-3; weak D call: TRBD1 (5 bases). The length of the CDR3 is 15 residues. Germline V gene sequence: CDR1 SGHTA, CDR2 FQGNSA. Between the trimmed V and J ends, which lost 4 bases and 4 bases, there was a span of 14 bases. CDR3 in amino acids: CASSSTLGTGNTIYF. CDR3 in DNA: TGTGCCAGCAGCTCCACCCTTGGGACGGGAAACACCATATATTTT.